This is a list of T cell receptor beta chains from one sample in a study of a mutant IDH1 vaccine in newly diagnosed glioma. Using immunoSEQ multiplex PCR, the repertoire was profiled, and TCRdb retains in-frame clones only, with some absent. The table includes 80,000 to 100,000 clones, roughly 77% detected once. Sequencing used PBMCs, obtained from a glioma patient treated with radiotherapy, temozolomide or both. The source is a middle-aged man with glioma. The CDR3 runs from the conserved cysteine through the conserved F or W. A D gene is named only where the DNA matches it firmly. Clone size is shown for a subset of rows, as once, few, many or a class of expanded clone.

d_call clone_size j_call v_call cdr3_nt cdr3_aa
- - TRBJ2-7 TRBV28 TGTGCCAGCAGTTTAAAGCTAGCGTACTACGAGCAGTACTTC CASSLKLAYYEQYF
TRBD1 - TRBJ2-7 TRBV10-3 TGTGCCATCAGTGGGGGACAGGTTAGCTCCTACGAGCAGTACTTC CAISGGQVSSYEQYF
TRBD1 few TRBJ1-2 TRBV10-3 TGTGCCATCAGTGGACGGAGGGACAGCAACTATGGCTACACCTTC CAISGRRDSNYGYTF
- - TRBJ2-1 TRBV7-2 TGTGCCAGCAGCCCGACAGCCGCGGCTATTGAGCAGTTCTTC CASSPTAAAIEQFF
- - TRBJ2-1 TRBV1 TGCACCAGCAGCCAACCTTGGCTAGACAGGGCTAGAGACAATGAGCAGTTCTTC CTSSQPWLDRARDNEQFF
TRBD2 - TRBJ2-7 TRBV30 TGTGCCTGGAGACTAGCGGGAGGATCCTACGAGCAGTACTTC CAWRLAGGSYEQYF
- - TRBJ1-5 TRBV30 TGTGCCTGGAGTGTGGGAGGGAAGGATCAGCCCCAGCATTTT CAWSVGGKDQPQHF
- medium-sized TRBJ2-7 TRBV30 TGTGCCTGGAGTAAGGGGCTCGAGCAGTACTTC CAWSKGLEQYF
TRBD1 - TRBJ2-4 TRBV20-1 TGCAGTGCTAGGGCACCGGGACAGCCTTACTTC CSARAPGQPYF
- - TRBJ1-2 TRBV29-1 TGCAGCGTTTGGGCGAATGGCTACACCTTC CSVWANGYTF
TRBD1 - TRBJ1-2 TRBV7-9 TGTGCCAGCAGCTCCACAGGGGGCGGCTACACCTTC CASSSTGGGYTF
TRBD1 once TRBJ1-4 TRBV6-1 TGTGCCAGCAGTGAACTCAGGGGGGCACCTAATGAAAAACTGTTTTTT CASSELRGAPNEKLFF
- - TRBJ2-7 TRBV7-8 TGTGCCAGCAGCTTAGCGCCGGTCTTCAGCTACGAGCAGTACTTC CASSLAPVFSYEQYF
- - TRBJ2-3 TRBV7-9 TGTGCCAGCCGGGACCAGGACACAAGCACAGATACGCAGTATTTT CASRDQDTSTDTQYF
- few TRBJ1-1 TRBV4-1 TGCGCCAGCAGCCAAGTGATCGAGGGGAACACTGAAGCTTTCTTT CASSQVIEGNTEAFF
- - TRBJ2-5 TRBV7-9 TGTGCCAGCAGTAGCTCAGGCCAAGAGACCCAGTACTTC CASSSSGQETQYF
- - TRBJ1-4 TRBV28 TGTGCCAGCAGTTTATGGGACTTTGCAACTAATGAAAAACTGTTTTTT CASSLWDFATNEKLFF
TRBD1 - TRBJ2-7 TRBV29-1 TGCAGCGCGCGGACAGGGGGCTCCTACGAGCAGTACTTC CSARTGGSYEQYF
- - TRBJ2-7 TRBV2 TGTGCCAGCAACGGGGAAAGAATCCTCCACGAGCAGTACTTC CASNGERILHEQYF
TRBD1 - TRBJ2-2 TRBV5-1 TGCGCCAGCAGCCTTGACAGGGGCGGGACCGGGGAGCTGTTTTTT CASSLDRGGTGELFF
- - TRBJ2-3 TRBV7-8 TGTGCCAGCAGCTCCGGCGTGGGCCCTGGGGGCACAGATACGCAGTATTTT CASSSGVGPGGTDTQYF
TRBD2 - TRBJ2-5 TRBV5-6 TGTGCCAGCAGTCCCCTAGTAGCGGGGTCCCAAGAGACCCAGTACTTC CASSPLVAGSQETQYF
- - TRBJ1-4 TRBV4-1 TGCGCCAGCAGCCAATTCGACAAAGATAATGAAAAACTGTTTTTT CASSQFDKDNEKLFF
- few TRBJ1-1 TRBV2 TGTGCCAGCAGGACCGGGACGAACACTGAAGCTTTCTTT CASRTGTNTEAFF
- - TRBJ2-6 TRBV29-1 TGCAGCGTCCAAGGCTTCTCTGGGGCCAACGTCCTGACTTTC CSVQGFSGANVLTF
- few TRBJ2-7 TRBV6-5 TGTGCCAGCAGTTCCTTGACAGGGAGGGATCAGTACTTC CASSSLTGRDQYF
- - TRBJ1-6 TRBV7-2 TGTGCCAGCAGAGGACAAGGGGTCCCTTTTGATTCACCCCTCCACTTT CASRGQGVPFDSPLHF
- - TRBJ1-5 TRBV5-6 TGTGCCAGCAGCTTGGGCCAGAAGGATCAGCCCCAGCATTTT CASSLGQKDQPQHF
- - TRBJ1-5 TRBV28 TGTGCCAGCAGCCTACAGGGACTTAATAGCAATCAGCCCCAGCATTTT CASSLQGLNSNQPQHF
TRBD2 few TRBJ2-1 TRBV4-2 TGTGCCAGCAGCCAGTTAGCGGGAGCGCTCTACAATGAGCAGTTCTTC CASSQLAGALYNEQFF
- few TRBJ1-1 TRBV5-1 TGCGCCAGCAGCTTGGCCGGCAGCATGAACACTGAAGCTTTCTTT CASSLAGSMNTEAFF
- few TRBJ2-1 TRBV9 TGTGCCAGCAGCGAAATCCGAAGCGTCTCCTCCTACAATGAGCAGTTCTTC CASSEIRSVSSYNEQFF
- - TRBJ2-7 TRBV9 TGTGCCAGCAGCCCCACAGGGTGGAGCGAGCAGTACTTC CASSPTGWSEQYF
- once TRBJ1-2 TRBV19 TGTGCCAGTAGTATGCGAGCAGGGATTAACTATGGCTACACCTTC CASSMRAGINYGYTF
- - TRBJ2-7 TRBV5-1 TGCGCCAGCAGCAGCCTCCGGTCAAACCCGTACGAGCAGTACTTC CASSSLRSNPYEQYF
TRBD1 - TRBJ2-1 TRBV2 TGTGCCAACAAACGGGACAGGGGGATCAATGAGCAGTTCTTC CANKRDRGINEQFF